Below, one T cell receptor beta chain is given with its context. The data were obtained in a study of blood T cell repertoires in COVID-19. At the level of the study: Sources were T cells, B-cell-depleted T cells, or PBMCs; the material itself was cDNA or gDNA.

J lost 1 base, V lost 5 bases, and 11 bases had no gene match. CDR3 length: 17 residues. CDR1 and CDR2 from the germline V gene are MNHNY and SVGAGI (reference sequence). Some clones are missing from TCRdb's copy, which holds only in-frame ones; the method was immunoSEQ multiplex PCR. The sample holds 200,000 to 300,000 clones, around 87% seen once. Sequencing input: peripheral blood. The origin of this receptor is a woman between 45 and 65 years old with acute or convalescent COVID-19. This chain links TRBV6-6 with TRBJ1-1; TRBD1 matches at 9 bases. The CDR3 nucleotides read TGTGCCAGCAGTCAACTTCCCGTACAGGGGGCGAACACTGAAGCTTTCTTT. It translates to CASSQLPVQGANTEAFF.